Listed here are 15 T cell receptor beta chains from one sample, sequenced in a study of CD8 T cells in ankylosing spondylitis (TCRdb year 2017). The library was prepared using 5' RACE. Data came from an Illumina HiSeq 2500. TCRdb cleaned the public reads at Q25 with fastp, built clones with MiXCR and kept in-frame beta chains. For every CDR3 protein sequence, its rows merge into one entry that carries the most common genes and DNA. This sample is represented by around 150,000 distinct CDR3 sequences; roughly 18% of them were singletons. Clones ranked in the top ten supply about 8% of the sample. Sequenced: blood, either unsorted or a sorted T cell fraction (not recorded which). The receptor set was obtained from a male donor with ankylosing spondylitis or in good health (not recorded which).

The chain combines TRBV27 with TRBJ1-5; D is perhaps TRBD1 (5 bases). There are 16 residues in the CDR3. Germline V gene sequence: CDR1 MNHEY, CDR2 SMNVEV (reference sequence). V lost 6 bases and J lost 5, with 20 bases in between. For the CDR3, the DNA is TGTGCCAGCAGCATTTATGGGGCCGCGGGCGATCAGCCCCAGCATTTT. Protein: CASSIYGAAGDQPQHF.

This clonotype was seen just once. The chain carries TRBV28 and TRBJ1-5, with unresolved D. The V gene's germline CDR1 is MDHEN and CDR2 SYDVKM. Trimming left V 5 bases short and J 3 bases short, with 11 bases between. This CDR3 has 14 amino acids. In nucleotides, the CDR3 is TGTGCCAGCAGTCGGACCCCGGACAATCAGCCCCAGCATTTT. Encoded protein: CASSRTPDNQPQHF.

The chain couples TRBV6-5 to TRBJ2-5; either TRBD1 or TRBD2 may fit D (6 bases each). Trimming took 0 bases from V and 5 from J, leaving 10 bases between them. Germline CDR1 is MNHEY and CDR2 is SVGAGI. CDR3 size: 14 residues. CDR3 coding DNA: TGTGCCAGCAGTTACTCAGGGGGGATCGAGACCCAGTACTTC. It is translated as CASSYSGGIETQYF.

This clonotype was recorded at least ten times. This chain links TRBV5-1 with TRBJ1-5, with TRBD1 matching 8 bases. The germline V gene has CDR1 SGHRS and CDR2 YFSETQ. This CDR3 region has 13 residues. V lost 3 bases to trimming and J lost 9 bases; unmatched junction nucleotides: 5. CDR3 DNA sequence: TGCGCCAGCAGCTCCGGACAGGGTGGGCCCCAGCATTTT. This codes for CASSSGQGGPQHF.

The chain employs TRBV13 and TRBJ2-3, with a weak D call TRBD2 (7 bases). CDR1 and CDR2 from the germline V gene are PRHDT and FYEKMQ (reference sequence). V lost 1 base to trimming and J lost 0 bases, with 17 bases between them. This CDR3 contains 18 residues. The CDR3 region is CASSLVGPGGESTDTQYF. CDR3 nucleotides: TGTGCCAGCAGCTTAGTGGGTCCGGGGGGCGAGAGCACAGATACGCAGTATTTT.

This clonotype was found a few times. CDR3 sequence: CASSVRLAGGPQGTQYF. The CDR3 region has the DNA TGTGCCAGCAGCGTACGACTAGCGGGTGGCCCTCAGGGGACCCAGTACTTC. This sequence joins TRBV7-2 and TRBJ2-5; 10 bases line up with TRBD2. This CDR3 contains 17 residues. The V gene end was trimmed by 5 bases and the J gene end by 7 bases; junction bases not matched to a gene: 16. In germline, CDR1 is SGHTA, CDR2 FQGNSA.

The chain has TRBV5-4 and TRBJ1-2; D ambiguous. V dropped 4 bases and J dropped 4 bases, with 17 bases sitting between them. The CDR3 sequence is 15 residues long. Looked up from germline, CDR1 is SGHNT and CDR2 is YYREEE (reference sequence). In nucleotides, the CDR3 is TGTGCCAGCAGCCCCGGACGCAACCTTCCCTATGGCTACACCTTC. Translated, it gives CASSPGRNLPYGYTF.

The CDR3 region has the DNA TGCAGCGTTGAACTGCCCGGCCGCCCGGGGGAGTTCTTC. Protein product: CSVELPGRPGEFF. This rearrangement joins TRBV29-1 to TRBJ2-1; perhaps TRBD2 as D (6 bases). The germline V and J ends were trimmed by 2 bases and 14 bases, with 19 bases remaining between them. The CDR3 extends over 13 amino acids. CDR1 is SQVTM, CDR2 ANQGSEA, per germline.

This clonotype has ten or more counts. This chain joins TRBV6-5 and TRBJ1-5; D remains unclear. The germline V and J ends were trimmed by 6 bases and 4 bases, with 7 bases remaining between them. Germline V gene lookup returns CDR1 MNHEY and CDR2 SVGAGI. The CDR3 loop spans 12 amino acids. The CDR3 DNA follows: TGTGCCAGCAGAAACGCGAATCAGCCCCAGCATTTT. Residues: CASRNANQPQHF.

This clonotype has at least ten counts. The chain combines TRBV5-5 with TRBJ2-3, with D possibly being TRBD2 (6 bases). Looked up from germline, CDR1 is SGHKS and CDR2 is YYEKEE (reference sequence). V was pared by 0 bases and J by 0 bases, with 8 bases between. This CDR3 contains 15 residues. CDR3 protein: CASSLDSGSTDTQYF. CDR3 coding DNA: TGTGCCAGCAGCTTGGATAGCGGAAGCACAGATACGCAGTATTTT.

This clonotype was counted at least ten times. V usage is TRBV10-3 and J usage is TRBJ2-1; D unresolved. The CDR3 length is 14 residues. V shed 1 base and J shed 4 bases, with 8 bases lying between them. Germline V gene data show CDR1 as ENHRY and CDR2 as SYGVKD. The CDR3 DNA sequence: TGTGCCATCAGTGAGTACCCAAAGTACAATGAGCAGTTCTTC. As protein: CAISEYPKYNEQFF.

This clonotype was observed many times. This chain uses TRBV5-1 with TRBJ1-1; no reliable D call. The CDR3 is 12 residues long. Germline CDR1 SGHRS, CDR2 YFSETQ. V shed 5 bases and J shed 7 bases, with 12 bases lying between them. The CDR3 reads CASRTQSNEAFF. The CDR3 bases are TGCGCCAGCAGAACCCAGTCCAATGAAGCTTTCTTT.

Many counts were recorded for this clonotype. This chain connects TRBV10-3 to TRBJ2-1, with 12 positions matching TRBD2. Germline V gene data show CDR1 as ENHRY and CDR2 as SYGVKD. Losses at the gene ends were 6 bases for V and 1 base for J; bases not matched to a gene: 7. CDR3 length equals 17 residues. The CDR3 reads CAIRRASGRESYNEQFF. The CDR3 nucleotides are TGTGCCATCAGGAGAGCTAGCGGGAGGGAATCCTACAATGAGCAGTTCTTC.

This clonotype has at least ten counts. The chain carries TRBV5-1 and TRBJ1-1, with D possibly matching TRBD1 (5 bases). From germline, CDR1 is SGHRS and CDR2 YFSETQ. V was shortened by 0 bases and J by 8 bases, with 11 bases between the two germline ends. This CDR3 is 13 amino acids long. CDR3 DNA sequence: TGCGCCAGCAGCTTGGCGGGGCGCGCCGAAGCTTTCTTT. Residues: CASSLAGRAEAFF.

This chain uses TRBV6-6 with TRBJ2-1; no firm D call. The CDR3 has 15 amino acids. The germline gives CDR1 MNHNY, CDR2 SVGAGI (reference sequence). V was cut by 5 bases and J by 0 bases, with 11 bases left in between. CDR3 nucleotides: TGTGCCAGCAGTACGTCCTCCAGCTCCTACAATGAGCAGTTCTTC. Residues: CASSTSSSSYNEQFF.